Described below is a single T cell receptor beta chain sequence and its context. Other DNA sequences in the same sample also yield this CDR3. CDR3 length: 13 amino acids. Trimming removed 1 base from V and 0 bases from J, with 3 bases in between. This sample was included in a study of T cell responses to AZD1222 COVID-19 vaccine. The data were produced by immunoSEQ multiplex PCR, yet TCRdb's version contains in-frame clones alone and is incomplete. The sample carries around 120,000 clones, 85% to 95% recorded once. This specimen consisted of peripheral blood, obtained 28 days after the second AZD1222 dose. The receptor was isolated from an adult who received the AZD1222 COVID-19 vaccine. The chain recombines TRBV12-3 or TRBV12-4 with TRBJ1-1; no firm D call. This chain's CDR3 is CASSLGVNTEAFF. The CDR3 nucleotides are TGTGCCAGCAGTTTAGGGGTGAACACTGAAGCTTTCTTT.